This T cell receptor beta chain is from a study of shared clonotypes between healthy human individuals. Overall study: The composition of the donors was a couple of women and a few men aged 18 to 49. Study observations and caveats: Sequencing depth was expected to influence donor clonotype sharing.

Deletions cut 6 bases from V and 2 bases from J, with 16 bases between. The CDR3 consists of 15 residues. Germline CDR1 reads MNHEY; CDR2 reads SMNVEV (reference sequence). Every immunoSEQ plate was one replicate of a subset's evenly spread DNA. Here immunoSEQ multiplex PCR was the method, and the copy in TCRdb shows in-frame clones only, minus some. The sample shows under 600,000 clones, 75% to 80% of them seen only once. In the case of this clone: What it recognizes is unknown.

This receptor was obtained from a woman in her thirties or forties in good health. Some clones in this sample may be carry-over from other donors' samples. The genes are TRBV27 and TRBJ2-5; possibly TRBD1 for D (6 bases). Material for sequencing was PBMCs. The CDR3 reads CASSPLQGPQETQYF. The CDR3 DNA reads TGTGCCAGCAGCCCCTTACAGGGACCGCAAGAGACCCAGTACTTC.